This is a list of T cell receptor beta chains from one sample in a study of T cell repertoires in cytomegalovirus infection. TCRdb reprocessed the reads with MiXCR, giving one entry per CDR3 protein. The table has 160,000 or so distinct CDR3 sequences, about 25% seen once. The sample comprised PBMCs. These receptors were collected from a human donor in good health (CMV status not recorded). Some clones in this sample may be carry-over from other donors' samples. The conserved cysteine and the conserved F or W are not part of the CDR3 here.

v_gene	CDR3aa
TRBV11-2	ASSLTGGNEQF
TRBV28	ASRGVFVGRTDFNQPQH
TRBV7-9	ASSSPRARGEETQY
TRBV7-2	ASSLSRGADTQY
TRBV11-2	ASSLSGTGKDTEAF
TRBV6-5	ASSLVNGEQY
TRBV6-6	ASRPTSGNFNEQF
TRBV19	ASSIETGDVYEQY
TRBV7-9	ASSPIPEAYGYT
TRBV7-2	ASSFSGTEAF
TRBV12-3/TRBV12-4	ASSPTSFGYGYT
TRBV4-3	ASSPGARQDTGELF
TRBV23-1	ASSRDREGHNEQF
TRBV27	ASSSPLGQGMSTDTQY
TRBV4-1	ASSQDGPIVGYNEQF
TRBV18	ASSTGTDLGGYT
TRBV11-2	ASSFYREQETQY
TRBV6-5	ASSYSPLNEQY
TRBV7-3	ASSPQGVRTQY
TRBV20-1	SASGRRGAGQY
TRBV3-1	ASSLFRDRTVLEQY
TRBV7-2	ASSLAQGVRTEAF
TRBV2	ASGRGNTDTQY
TRBV29-1	SVEEWTPTEWAQY
TRBV15	ATSRDLNTEAF
TRBV9	ASSVDGVEDTQY
TRBV7-3	ASSLTSGSVYNEQF
TRBV20-1	SARAYLNRQSIPEAF
TRBV10-2	ASSEPDFFASYEQY
TRBV12-3/TRBV12-4	ASSHLGGYT
TRBV28	AATSGIIAF
TRBV5-1	ACSLGFTSGSYNEQF
TRBV5-1	ASSELGLAKNIQY
TRBV29-1	SVSGGTAGYGYT
TRBV4-1	ASSQEAVFQAF
TRBV12-5	ASGLATIAGPYNEQF
TRBV7-2	ASSFVGHEQY
TRBV5-6	ASNDRRGYNEQF
TRBV12-3/TRBV12-4	ASSPLGDGANVLT
TRBV20-1	SAVAGGADTQY
TRBV7-3	ASSLSGSGETQY
TRBV7-3	ASSPRLAGGNYNEQF
TRBV7-2	ASSPGTHRELF
TRBV4-1	ASSQDEGGANVLT
TRBV11-1	ASSSPGLADSYEQY
TRBV7-2	ASSLDGGYTDTQY
TRBV6-2/TRBV6-3	ASSQSRDMGYEQY
TRBV15	ATSRDLGSQPQH
TRBV28	ASSLLGPADEQY
TRBV7-6	ASSLSELNNGELF
TRBV10-3	AISPDRGGNQPQH
TRBV7-6	ASSLRQGPQY
TRBV12-3/TRBV12-4	ASSPGGATEAF
TRBV28	ASSFGANVLT
TRBV6-2/TRBV6-3	ASGLPYEQY
TRBV29-1	SVVSGETRETQY
TRBV11-2	ASSSGGLGTGELF
TRBV15	ATSRDGLTQPQH